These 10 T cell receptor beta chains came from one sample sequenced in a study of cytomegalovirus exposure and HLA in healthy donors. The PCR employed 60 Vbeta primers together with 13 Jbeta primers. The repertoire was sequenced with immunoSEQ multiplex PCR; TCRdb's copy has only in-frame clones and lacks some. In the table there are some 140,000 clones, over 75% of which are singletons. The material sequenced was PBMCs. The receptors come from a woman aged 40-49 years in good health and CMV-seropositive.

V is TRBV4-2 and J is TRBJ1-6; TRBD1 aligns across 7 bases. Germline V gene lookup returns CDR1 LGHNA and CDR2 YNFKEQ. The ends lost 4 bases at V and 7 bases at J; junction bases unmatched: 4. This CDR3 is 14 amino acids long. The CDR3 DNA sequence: TGTGCCAGCAGCCCCCAGGGGGGAAATTCACCCCTCCACTTT. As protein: CASSPQGGNSPLHF.

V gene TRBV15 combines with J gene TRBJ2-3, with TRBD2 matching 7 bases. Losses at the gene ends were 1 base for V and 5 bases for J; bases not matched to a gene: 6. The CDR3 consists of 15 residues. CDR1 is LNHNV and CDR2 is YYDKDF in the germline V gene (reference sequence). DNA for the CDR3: TGTGCCACCAGCAGAGGGGGCGGCGGGGGAGATACGCAGTATTTT. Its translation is CATSRGGGGGDTQYF. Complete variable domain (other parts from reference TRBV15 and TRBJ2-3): DAMVIQNPRYQVTQFGKPVTLSCSQTLNHNVMYWYQQKSSQAPKLLFHYYDKDFNNEADTPDNFQSRRPNTSFCFLDIRSPGLGDTAMYLCATSRGGGGGDTQYFGPGTRLTVL.

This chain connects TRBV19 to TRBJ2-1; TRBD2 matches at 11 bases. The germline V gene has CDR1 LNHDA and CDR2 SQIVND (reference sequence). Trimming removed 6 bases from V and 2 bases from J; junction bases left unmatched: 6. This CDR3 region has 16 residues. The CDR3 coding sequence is TGTGCCAGTAGCCGACAGACTAGCGGGACCTACAATGAGCAGTTCTTC. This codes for CASSRQTSGTYNEQFF.

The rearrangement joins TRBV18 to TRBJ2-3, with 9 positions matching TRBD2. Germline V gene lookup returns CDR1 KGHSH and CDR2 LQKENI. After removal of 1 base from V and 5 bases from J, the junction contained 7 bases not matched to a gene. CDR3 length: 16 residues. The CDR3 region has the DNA TGTGCCAGCTCACCACGTAAGACTAGCGGAGAAGATACGCAGTATTTT. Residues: CASSPRKTSGEDTQYF.

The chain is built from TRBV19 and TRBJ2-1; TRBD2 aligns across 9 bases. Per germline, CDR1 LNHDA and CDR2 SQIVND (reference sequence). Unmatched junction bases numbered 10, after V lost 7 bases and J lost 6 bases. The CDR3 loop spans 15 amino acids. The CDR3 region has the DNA TGTGCCAGTAAAAGCATGGGACTAGCTGCCAATGAGCAGTTCTTC. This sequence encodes CASKSMGLAANEQFF.

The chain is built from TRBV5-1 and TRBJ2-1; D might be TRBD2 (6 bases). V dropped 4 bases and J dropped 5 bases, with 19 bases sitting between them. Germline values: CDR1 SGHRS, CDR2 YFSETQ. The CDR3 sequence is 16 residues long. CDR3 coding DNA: TGCGCCAGCAGCCCTTCTGCGGGACTGTTTAACAATGAGCAGTTCTTC. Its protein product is CASSPSAGLFNNEQFF.

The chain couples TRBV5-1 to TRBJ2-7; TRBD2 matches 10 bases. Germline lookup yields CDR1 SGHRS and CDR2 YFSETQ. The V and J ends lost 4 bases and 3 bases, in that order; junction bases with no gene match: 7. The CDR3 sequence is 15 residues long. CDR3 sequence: CASSTGLAEIYEQYF. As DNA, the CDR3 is TGCGCCAGCAGCACTGGACTAGCGGAGATCTACGAGCAGTACTTC. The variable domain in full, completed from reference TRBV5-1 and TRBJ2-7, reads KAGVTQTPRYLIKTRGQQVTLSCSPISGHRSVSWYQQTPGQGLQFLFEYFSETQRNKGNFPGRFSGRQFSNSRSEMNVSTLELGDSALYLCASSTGLAEIYEQYFGPGTRLTVT.

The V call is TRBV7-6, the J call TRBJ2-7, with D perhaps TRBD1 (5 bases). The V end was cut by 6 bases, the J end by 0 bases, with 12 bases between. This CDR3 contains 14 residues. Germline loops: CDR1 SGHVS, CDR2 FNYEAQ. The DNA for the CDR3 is TGTGCCAGCAGTCGCGTGCAGGGCTCCTACGAGCAGTACTTC. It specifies CASSRVQGSYEQYF. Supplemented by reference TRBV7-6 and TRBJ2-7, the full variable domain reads GAGVSQSPRYKVTKRGQDVALRCDPISGHVSLYWYRQALGQGPEFLTYFNYEAQQDKSGLPNDRFSAERPEGSISTLTIQRTEQRDSAMYRCASSRVQGSYEQYFGPGTRLTVT.

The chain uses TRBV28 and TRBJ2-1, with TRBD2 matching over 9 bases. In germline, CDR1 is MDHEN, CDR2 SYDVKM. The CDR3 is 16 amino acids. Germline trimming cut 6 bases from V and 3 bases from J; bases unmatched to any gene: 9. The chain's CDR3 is CASSPTAGGRYNEQFF. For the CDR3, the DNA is TGTGCCAGCAGCCCCACAGCGGGAGGTCGCTACAATGAGCAGTTCTTC.

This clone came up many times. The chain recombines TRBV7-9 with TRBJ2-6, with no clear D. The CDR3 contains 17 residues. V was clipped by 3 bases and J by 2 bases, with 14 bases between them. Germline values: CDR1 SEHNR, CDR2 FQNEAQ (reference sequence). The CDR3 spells CASSFSLPGAGANVLTF. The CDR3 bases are TGTGCCAGCAGCTTCTCTCTACCCGGTGCTGGGGCCAACGTCCTGACTTTC.